Listed here are 31 T cell receptor beta chains from one sample, sequenced in a study of blood T cell repertoires in COVID-19. Data came from immunoSEQ multiplex PCR; TCRdb stores just in-frame clones and leaves some out. The sample has about 190,000 clones, roughly 83% seen once. The sample comprised PBMCs or T cells enriched from blood (not recorded which). All receptors come from a woman under 40 who had recovered from COVID-19.

This rearrangement joins TRBV2 to TRBJ2-1, with TRBD1 matching over 10 bases. This CDR3 has 13 residues. Trimming removed 6 bases from V and 9 bases from J; junction bases left unmatched: 5. The germline CDR1 and CDR2 sequences are SNHLY and FYNNEI. CDR3 in amino acids: CASRTGTGAEQFF. The CDR3 DNA reads TGTGCCAGCAGGACCGGGACAGGGGCTGAGCAGTTCTTC.

The chain uses TRBV7-9 and TRBJ1-1; D ambiguous. The CDR3 extends over 13 amino acids. The germline V gene encodes CDR1 SEHNR and CDR2 FQNEAQ (reference sequence). Trimming took 5 bases from V and 3 from J, leaving 10 bases between them. CDR3 protein: CASSRLADTEAFF. The CDR3, as DNA: TGTGCCAGCAGCCGCCTAGCAGACACTGAAGCTTTCTTT.

V gene TRBV6-5 combines with J gene TRBJ2-7; 7 bases match TRBD1. J was trimmed by 3 bases and V by 7 bases; bases with no gene match: 9. The germline gives CDR1 MNHEY, CDR2 SVGAGI. The CDR3 runs to 14 residues. The CDR3 reads CASTRAGGFYEQYV. For the CDR3, the DNA is TGTGCCAGCACTAGGGCAGGGGGATTCTACGAGCAGTACGTC.

The chain links TRBV3-1 (or the pseudogene TRBV3-2) to TRBJ2-4; D unclear. The CDR3 has 13 amino acids. Trimming took off 4 bases at V and 3 bases at J, with 7 bases between the two ends. From germline, CDR1 is LGHDT and CDR2 YNNKEL (reference sequence). CDR3 loop: CASSLGLKNIQYF. CDR3 nucleotides: TGTGCCAGCAGCCTGGGCCTCAAAAACATTCAGTACTTC.

V gene TRBV19 combines with J gene TRBJ2-5; TRBD2 matches at 9 bases. Looked up from germline, CDR1 is LNHDA and CDR2 is SQIVND (reference sequence). With 3 bases clipped from V and 5 bases from J, the junction kept 7 bases outside the gene matches. This CDR3 has 15 residues. The CDR3 here is CASSIMAGGGETQYF. The CDR3 DNA sequence: TGTGCCAGTAGTATTATGGCGGGAGGGGGTGAGACCCAGTACTTC.

CDR3: CASSEVGGQETQYF. The CDR3 coding sequence is TGTGCCAGCAGTGAGGTCGGGGGGCAAGAGACCCAGTACTTC. The genes are TRBV2 and TRBJ2-5, with TRBD2 identical over 7 bases. Germline CDR1 reads SNHLY; CDR2 reads FYNNEI. Trimming took 3 bases from V and 2 from J; bases not matched to a gene: 3. The CDR3 is 14 residues long.

The J gene is TRBJ1-4, the V gene TRBV28; TRBD1 aligns across 10 bases. Germline V lookup: CDR1 MDHEN, CDR2 SYDVKM. The CDR3 spans 15 residues. The ends lost 6 bases at V and 3 bases at J; junction bases unmatched: 4. The CDR3 region is CASRRQGAPNEKLFF. The CDR3 coding sequence is TGTGCCAGCAGAAGACAGGGGGCACCTAATGAAAAACTGTTTTTT.

This clone was found once. The chain combines TRBV3-1 (or the pseudogene TRBV3-2) with TRBJ2-2; D remains ambiguous. This CDR3 is 14 amino acids long. V shed 0 bases and J shed 4 bases, with 6 bases lying between them. CDR1 and CDR2 from the germline V gene are LGHDT and YNNKEL (reference sequence). The CDR3 reads CASSQEGTTGELFF. The CDR3 coding sequence is TGTGCCAGCAGCCAAGAGGGCACCACCGGGGAGCTGTTTTTT.

J is TRBJ1-3 and V is TRBV7-9; TRBD1 agrees at 7 bases. The ends lost 5 bases at V and 4 bases at J; junction bases unmatched: 11. CDR1 SEHNR and CDR2 FQNEAQ come from the germline V gene (reference sequence). The CDR3 is 16 amino acids. Written as DNA, the CDR3 is TGTGCCAGCAGCCCTAAGGGGGCAGCTTCAGGAAACACCATATATTTT. It encodes CASSPKGAASGNTIYF.

The V call is TRBV30, the J call TRBJ2-1; tentative D call: TRBD1 (6 bases). CDR1 and CDR2 from the germline V gene are GTSNPN and SVGIG (reference sequence). This CDR3 is 12 amino acids long. V lost 0 bases and J lost 9, with 9 bases in between. In DNA, the CDR3 is TGTGCCTGGAGTGTACAGGGTGTTGAGCAGTTCTTC. It codes for CAWSVQGVEQFF. Full variable domain (outside the CDR3, taken from reference TRBV30 and TRBJ2-1): SQTIHQWPATLVQPVGSPLSLECTVEGTSNPNLYWYRQAAGRGLQLLFYSVGIGQISSEVPQNLSASRPQDRQFILSSKKLLLSDSGFYLCAWSVQGVEQFFGPGTRLTVL.

This clone was counted once. This chain uses TRBV18 with TRBJ1-5; no clear D. With 2 bases removed from V and 1 base from J, the gap between germline ends came to 6 bases. The CDR3 sequence is 14 residues long. The germline V gene has CDR1 KGHSH and CDR2 LQKENI. CDR3: CASSPEVSNQPQHF. DNA for the CDR3: TGTGCCAGCTCACCAGAGGTAAGCAATCAGCCCCAGCATTTT.

This clone came up a few times. V and J are TRBV28 and TRBJ1-3, with a tentative D call TRBD1 (6 bases). The V gene's germline CDR1 is MDHEN and CDR2 SYDVKM. The CDR3 totals 12 residues. V was cut by 9 bases and J by 1 base, with 7 bases left in between. The CDR3 is CASGQSGNTIYF. The CDR3 DNA is TGTGCCAGTGGACAGTCTGGAAACACCATATATTTT.

This chain joins TRBV7-3 and TRBJ2-1, with TRBD2 matching over 15 bases. V trimming: 4 bases; J trimming: 7 bases; junction bases outside the gene matches: 5. Germline assignment: CDR1 SGHTA and CDR2 FQGTGA. This CDR3 is 16 amino acids long. The CDR3 protein is CASSSPGLAGGNEQFF. The CDR3 DNA follows: TGTGCCAGCAGCTCCCCGGGACTAGCGGGAGGTAATGAGCAGTTCTTC.

This chain joins TRBV19 and TRBJ2-7, with 11 bases lining up with TRBD2. The CDR3 has 16 amino acids. V gave up 4 bases and J gave up 3 bases; unmatched junction bases: 8. Germline-derived CDR1 and CDR2 are LNHDA and SQIVND (reference sequence). In nucleotides, the CDR3 is TGTGCCAGTAGTAATCCCGGACTAGCGGGCCTCTACGAGCAGTACTTC. Translating gives CASSNPGLAGLYEQYF.

The chain recombines TRBV10-3 with TRBJ1-5; D gene uncertain. Germline lookup yields CDR1 ENHRY and CDR2 SYGVKD. Trimming cost V 4 bases and J 2 bases, with 12 bases left between them. CDR3 size: 15 residues. The CDR3 DNA follows: TGTGCCATCAGTGCGGCGGCGCGAGGCAATCAGCCCCAGCATTTT. This sequence encodes CAISAAARGNQPQHF.

This clone has more than one count but fewer than ten. The chain joins TRBV9 to TRBJ2-2; 9 nucleotides align to TRBD2. CDR3 length equals 18 residues. Germline V gene lookup returns CDR1 SGDLS and CDR2 YYNGEE. Trimming took 4 bases from V and 3 from J; bases not matched to a gene: 13. The CDR3 loop is CASSPHPGLAGYTGELFF. In nucleotides, the CDR3 is TGTGCCAGCAGCCCACACCCGGGGCTAGCGGGATACACCGGGGAGCTGTTTTTT.

The chain couples TRBV5-1 to TRBJ2-1; 10 nucleotides align to TRBD2. V shed 2 bases, J shed 9 bases, and the junction held 5 bases outside the gene matches. CDR1 and CDR2 from the germline V gene are SGHRS and YFSETQ. This CDR3 has 14 residues. This CDR3 is CASSLSGGASEQFF. For the CDR3, the DNA is TGCGCCAGCAGCTTAAGCGGGGGGGCTAGTGAGCAGTTCTTC.

The J gene is TRBJ1-1, the V gene TRBV29-1; the match to TRBD1 covers 11 bases. The V segment lost 4 bases and the J segment 5 bases; nucleotides outside the gene matches: 6. The CDR3 contains 14 residues. Germline CDR1 SQVTM, CDR2 ANQGSEA. Here the CDR3 DNA reads TGCAGCGTTGTAGGGACAGGGGGACGAACTGAAGCTTTCTTT. Protein product: CSVVGTGGRTEAFF.

The DNA of the CDR3 is TGTGCCAGCAGCCAAGGAATTTCTAGCGGGGAAGAGACCCAGTACTTC. The encoded protein is CASSQGISSGEETQYF. The rearrangement uses TRBV3-1 (or the pseudogene TRBV3-2) and TRBJ2-5; 9 nucleotides line up with TRBD2. V dropped 1 base and J dropped 3; count of bases not matched to a gene: 6. The CDR3 consists of 16 residues. Germline CDR1 reads LGHDT; CDR2 reads YNNKEL (reference sequence).

The gene calls are TRBV18 and TRBJ2-2; D unclear. The CDR3 contains 16 residues. V was clipped by 1 base and J by 0 bases, with 9 bases between them. Germline-derived CDR1 and CDR2 are KGHSH and LQKENI. The CDR3 loop is CASSPRSRANTGELFF. CDR3 coding DNA: TGTGCCAGCTCACCACGTTCGAGAGCGAACACCGGGGAGCTGTTTTTT.

The genes are TRBV29-1 and TRBJ2-2; D possibly corresponds to TRBD2 (6 bases). CDR1 is SQVTM, CDR2 ANQGSEA, per germline. The CDR3 spans 14 residues. V gave up 4 bases and J gave up 3 bases, with 12 bases separating them. CDR3 sequence: CSVVSSGYTGELFF. CDR3 DNA: TGCAGCGTTGTCAGTAGCGGTTACACCGGGGAGCTGTTTTTT.

A single count supports this clone. The chain has TRBV4-1 and TRBJ2-3, with 9 bases matching TRBD2. V was pared by 4 bases and J by 8 bases, with 16 bases of the junction left unmatched. The CDR3 spans 17 residues. The germline gives CDR1 MGHRA, CDR2 YSYEKL. The CDR3 sequence: CASSRIPGLAMSSTQYF. CDR3 bases: TGCGCCAGCAGCCGAATTCCGGGACTAGCAATGTCGTCTACGCAGTATTTT.

The chain uses TRBV15 and TRBJ1-5; D call uncertain. Trimming shortened V by 0 bases and J by 4 bases, and 7 bases separated the two germline ends. The V gene's germline CDR1 is LNHNV and CDR2 YYDKDF (reference sequence). The CDR3 has 14 amino acids. CDR3 region: CATSRDSGNQPQHF. CDR3 bases: TGTGCCACCAGCAGAGATAGCGGGAATCAGCCCCAGCATTTT.

The chain is built from TRBV6-1 and TRBJ2-1, with TRBD2 matching over 7 bases. CDR3 length equals 16 residues. The trim removed 4 bases at V and 2 bases at J, leaving 8 bases unmatched. Germline lookup yields CDR1 MNHNS and CDR2 SASEGT. Here the CDR3 reads CASSGFGLDPYNEQFF. As DNA, the CDR3 is TGTGCCAGCAGTGGATTCGGACTAGATCCCTACAATGAGCAGTTCTTC.

The chain employs TRBV7-3 and TRBJ2-3; 7 bases agree with TRBD1. J gave up 2 bases and V 2 bases, and 4 bases lay outside the gene matches. CDR3 length equals 15 residues. Germline V lookup: CDR1 SGHTA, CDR2 FQGTGA. The CDR3 sequence is CASSLEGAHTDTQYF. In DNA, the CDR3 is TGTGCCAGCAGCTTAGAGGGGGCTCACACAGATACGCAGTATTTT.

In its sample, this clone was seen once. This chain joins TRBV5-6 and TRBJ1-4; the match to TRBD1 covers 9 bases. Per the germline V gene, CDR1 is SGHDT and CDR2 is YYEEEE. The CDR3 has 17 amino acids. The J segment lost 8 bases and the V segment lost 3 bases, leaving 14 bases of the junction unmatched. The CDR3 region has the DNA TGTGCCAGCAGCTCGTCCCGGGACAGGGTAGGCAGGGAAAAACTGTTTTTT. It specifies CASSSSRDRVGREKLFF.

The chain employs TRBV27 and TRBJ2-2; 14 bases line up with TRBD2. V dropped 5 bases and J dropped 1; count of bases not matched to a gene: 18. The CDR3 length is 22 residues. The germline gives CDR1 MNHEY, CDR2 SMNVEV (reference sequence). The CDR3 reads CASSPREYRLAGGKGNTGELFF. The CDR3 region has the DNA TGTGCCAGCAGTCCCCGGGAATACCGACTAGCGGGAGGGAAAGGGAACACCGGGGAGCTGTTTTTT.

This clone was counted once. The chain has TRBV5-1 and TRBJ1-2; 10 bases are shared with TRBD1. J gave up 2 bases and V 9 bases, and 10 bases lay outside the gene matches. Germline V gene data show CDR1 as SGHRS and CDR2 as YFSETQ. This CDR3 spans 15 amino acids. The DNA for the CDR3 is TGCGCCATCGCACTCAGGGACAGGGGAAACTATGGCTACACCTTC. Amino acids: CAIALRDRGNYGYTF.

The chain links TRBV28 to TRBJ1-2; TRBD1 is a possible D gene (5 bases). CDR3 length equals 15 residues. CDR1 MDHEN and CDR2 SYDVKM come from the germline V gene. V lost 1 base and J lost 4, with 13 bases in between. The CDR3 DNA reads TGTGCCAGCAGTTTATCAAGTGGAGGGGCCTATGGCTACACCTTC. Encoded protein: CASSLSSGGAYGYTF.

This clone was picked up a small number of times. The V call is TRBV4-2, the J call TRBJ1-2, with unresolved D. The CDR3 runs 14 residues. V was clipped by 4 bases and J by 2 bases, with 11 bases between them. Germline assignment: CDR1 LGHNA and CDR2 YNFKEQ. The CDR3: CASSPLTENYGYTF. For the CDR3, the DNA is TGTGCCAGCAGCCCCCTAACGGAGAACTATGGCTACACCTTC.

This chain joins TRBV10-3 and TRBJ2-5, with D perhaps matching TRBD2 (6 bases). The CDR3 covers 14 residues. Deletions cut 8 bases from V and 0 bases from J, with 13 bases between. Germline CDR1 reads ENHRY; CDR2 reads SYGVKD. DNA of the CDR3: TGTGCCATCTCGCTCGGGAGAAACCAAGAGACCCAGTACTTC. Translating gives CAISLGRNQETQYF.